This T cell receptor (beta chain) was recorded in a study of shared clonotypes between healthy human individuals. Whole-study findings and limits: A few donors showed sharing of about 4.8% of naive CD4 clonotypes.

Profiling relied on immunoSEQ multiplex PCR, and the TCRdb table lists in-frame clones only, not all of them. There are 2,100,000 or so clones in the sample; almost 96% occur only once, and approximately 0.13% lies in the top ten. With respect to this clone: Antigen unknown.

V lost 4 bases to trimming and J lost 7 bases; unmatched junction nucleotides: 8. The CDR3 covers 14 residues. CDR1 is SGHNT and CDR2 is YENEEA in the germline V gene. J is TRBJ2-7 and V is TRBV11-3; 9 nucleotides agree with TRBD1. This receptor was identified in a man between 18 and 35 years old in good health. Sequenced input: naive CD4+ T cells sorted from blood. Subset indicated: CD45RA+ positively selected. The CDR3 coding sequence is TGTGCCAGCAGCTCGGACAGGGGAAGTGAAGAGCAGTACTTC. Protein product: CASSSDRGSEEQYF.